This TCR beta chain emerged from a study of spatial heterogeneity in lung cancer. About the research overall: Alpha-chain detections were consistently fewer than beta-chain detections among the sequences.

This clonotype has a count of ten or more. As yet, its antigen is unknown. Study observations and caveats: Ubiquitous and regional nonsynonymous mutations were each tracked by the matching count of ubiquitous or regional expanded TCRs. Tracking of tumor mutation counts was seen in expanded intratumoral alpha and beta TCR counts.

The CDR3 spans 13 residues. With V trimmed by 8 bases and J by 3 bases, 5 bases remained unmatched. CDR1 is SEHNR, CDR2 FQNEAQ, per germline (reference sequence). The time point here: sample taken at primary tumor resection. Samples came from roughly 70 TRACERx patients with untreated early-stage lung cancer. On each TCR cDNA molecule, a unique molecular identifier was present. TCRdb reprocessed the 5' RACE reads with MiXCR, giving one entry per CDR3 protein. The sample records around 5,000 distinct CDR3 sequences, about 7.1% being singletons. This sample comprised lung tumor tissue, obtained at surgery. The receptor comes from a male donor with early-stage non-small cell lung cancer. The genes are TRBV7-9 and TRBJ2-7; 9 nucleotides align to TRBD2. DNA of the CDR3: TGTGCCAGCCAAGCGGGGGGTAACTACGAGCAGTACTTC. It is translated as CASQAGGNYEQYF.